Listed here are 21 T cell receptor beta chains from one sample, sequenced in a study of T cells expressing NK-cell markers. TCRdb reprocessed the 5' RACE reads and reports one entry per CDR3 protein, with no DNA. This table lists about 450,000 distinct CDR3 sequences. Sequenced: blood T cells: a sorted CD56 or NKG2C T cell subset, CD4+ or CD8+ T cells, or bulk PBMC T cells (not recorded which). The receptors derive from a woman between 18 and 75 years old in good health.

This CDR3 reads CASSLQPGSLTGELFF. The rearrangement uses TRBV14 and TRBJ2-2. This CDR3 region has 16 residues. Looked up from germline, CDR1 is SGHDN and CDR2 is FVKESK.

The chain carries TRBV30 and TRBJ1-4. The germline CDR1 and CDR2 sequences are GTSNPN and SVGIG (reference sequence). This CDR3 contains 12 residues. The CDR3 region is CAWSARGEKLFF.

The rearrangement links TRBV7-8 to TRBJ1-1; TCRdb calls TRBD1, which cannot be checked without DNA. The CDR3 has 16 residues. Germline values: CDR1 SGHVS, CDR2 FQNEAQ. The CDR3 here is CASSGSFTGWGTEAFF.

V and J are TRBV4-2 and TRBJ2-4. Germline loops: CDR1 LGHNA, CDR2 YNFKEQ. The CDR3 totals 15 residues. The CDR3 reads CASSQEGLAKNIQYF.

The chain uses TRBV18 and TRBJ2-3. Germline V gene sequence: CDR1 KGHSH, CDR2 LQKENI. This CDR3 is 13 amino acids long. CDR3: CASSPQVTDTQYF.

The CDR3 region is CASSLARWERGSSNTGELFF. This chain connects TRBV12-3 or TRBV12-4 to TRBJ2-2; the D call from TCRdb, TRBD2, cannot be confirmed without DNA. The CDR3 has 20 residues.

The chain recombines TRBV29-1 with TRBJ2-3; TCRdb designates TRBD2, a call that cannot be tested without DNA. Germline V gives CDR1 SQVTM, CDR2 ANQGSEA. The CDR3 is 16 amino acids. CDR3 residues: CSVLPPLAGVLDTQYF.

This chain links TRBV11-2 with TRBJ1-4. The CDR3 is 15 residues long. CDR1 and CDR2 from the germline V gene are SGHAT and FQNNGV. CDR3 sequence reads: CASSGRQGQNEKLFF.

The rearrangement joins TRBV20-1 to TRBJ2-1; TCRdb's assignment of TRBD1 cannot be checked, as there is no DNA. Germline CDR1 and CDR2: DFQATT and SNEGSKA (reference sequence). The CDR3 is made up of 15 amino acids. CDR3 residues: CSASGTGGILNEQFF.

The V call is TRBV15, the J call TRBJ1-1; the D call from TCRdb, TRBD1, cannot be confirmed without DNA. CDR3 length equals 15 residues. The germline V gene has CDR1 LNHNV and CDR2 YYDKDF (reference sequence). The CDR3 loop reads CATSRDLRGRSEAFF. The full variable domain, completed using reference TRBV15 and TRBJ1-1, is DAMVIQNPRYQVTQFGKPVTLSCSQTLNHNVMYWYQQKSSQAPKLLFHYYDKDFNNEADTPDNFQSRRPNTSFCFLDIRSPGLGDTAMYLCATSRDLRGRSEAFFGQGTRLTVV.

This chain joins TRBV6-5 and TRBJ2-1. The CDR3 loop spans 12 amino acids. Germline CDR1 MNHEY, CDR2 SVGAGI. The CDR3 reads CASSRDFNEQFF.

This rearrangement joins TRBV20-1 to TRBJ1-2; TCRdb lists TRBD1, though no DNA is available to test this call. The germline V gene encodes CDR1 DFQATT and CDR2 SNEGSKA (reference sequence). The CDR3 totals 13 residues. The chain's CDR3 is CSARSTGIYGWTF.

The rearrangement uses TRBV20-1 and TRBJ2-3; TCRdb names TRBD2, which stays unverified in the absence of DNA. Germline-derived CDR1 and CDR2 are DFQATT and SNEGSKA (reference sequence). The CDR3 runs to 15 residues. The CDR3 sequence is CSASSGSGGTDTQYF.

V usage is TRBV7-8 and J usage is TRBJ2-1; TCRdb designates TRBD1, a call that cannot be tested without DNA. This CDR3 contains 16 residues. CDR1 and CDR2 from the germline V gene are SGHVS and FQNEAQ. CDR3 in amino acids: CASSPPGGYSYNEQFF.

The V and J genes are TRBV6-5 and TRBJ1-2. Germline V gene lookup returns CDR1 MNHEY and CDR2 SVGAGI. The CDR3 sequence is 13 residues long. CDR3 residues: CASRSSVNYGYTF.

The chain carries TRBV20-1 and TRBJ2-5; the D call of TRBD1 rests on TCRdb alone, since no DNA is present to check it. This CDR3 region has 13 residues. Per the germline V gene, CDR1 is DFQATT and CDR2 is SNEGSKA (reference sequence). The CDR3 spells CSAQDTVQETQYF.

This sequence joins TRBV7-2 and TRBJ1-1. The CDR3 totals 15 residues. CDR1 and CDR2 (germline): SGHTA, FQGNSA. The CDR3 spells CASSTAAAGDTEAFF.

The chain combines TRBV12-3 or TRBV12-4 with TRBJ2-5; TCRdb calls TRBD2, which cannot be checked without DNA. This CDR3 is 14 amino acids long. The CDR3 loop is CASRPGTLQETQYF.

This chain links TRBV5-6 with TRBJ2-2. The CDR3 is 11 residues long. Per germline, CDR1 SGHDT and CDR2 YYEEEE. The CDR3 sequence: CACSGNGELFF.

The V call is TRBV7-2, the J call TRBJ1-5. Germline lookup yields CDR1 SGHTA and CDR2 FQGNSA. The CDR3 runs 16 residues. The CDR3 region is CASSLETVDSNQPQHF.

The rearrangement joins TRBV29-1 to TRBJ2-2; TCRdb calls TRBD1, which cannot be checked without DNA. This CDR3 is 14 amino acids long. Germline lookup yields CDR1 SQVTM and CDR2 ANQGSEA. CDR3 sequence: CSVYGWGVTGELFF.